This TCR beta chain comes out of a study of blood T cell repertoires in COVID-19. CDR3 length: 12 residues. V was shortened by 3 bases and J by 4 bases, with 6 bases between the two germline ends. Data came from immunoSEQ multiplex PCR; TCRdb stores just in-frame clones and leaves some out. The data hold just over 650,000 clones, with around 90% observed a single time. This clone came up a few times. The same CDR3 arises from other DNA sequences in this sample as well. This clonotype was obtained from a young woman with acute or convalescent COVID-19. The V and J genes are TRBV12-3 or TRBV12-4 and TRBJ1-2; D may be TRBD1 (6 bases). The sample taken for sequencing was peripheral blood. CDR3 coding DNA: TGTGCCAGCAGTTTGACAGGCTATGGCTACACCTTC. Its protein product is CASSLTGYGYTF.